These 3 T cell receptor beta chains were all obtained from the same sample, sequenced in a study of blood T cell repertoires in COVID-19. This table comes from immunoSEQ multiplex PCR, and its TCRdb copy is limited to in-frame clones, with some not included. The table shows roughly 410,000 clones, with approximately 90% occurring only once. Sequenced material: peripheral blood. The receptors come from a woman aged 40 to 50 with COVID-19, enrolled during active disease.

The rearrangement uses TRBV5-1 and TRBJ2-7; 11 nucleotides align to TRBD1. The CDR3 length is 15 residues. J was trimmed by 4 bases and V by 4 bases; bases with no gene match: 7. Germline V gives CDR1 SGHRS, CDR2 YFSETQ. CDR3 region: CASSPRTGGAYEQYF. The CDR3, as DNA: TGCGCCAGCAGCCCGAGGACAGGGGGCGCGTACGAGCAGTACTTC.

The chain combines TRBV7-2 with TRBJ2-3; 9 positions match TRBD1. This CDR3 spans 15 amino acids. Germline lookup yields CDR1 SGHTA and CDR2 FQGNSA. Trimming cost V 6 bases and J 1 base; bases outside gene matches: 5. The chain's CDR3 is CASSWRTGGTDTQYF. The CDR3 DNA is TGTGCCAGCAGTTGGAGGACAGGGGGCACAGATACGCAGTATTTT.

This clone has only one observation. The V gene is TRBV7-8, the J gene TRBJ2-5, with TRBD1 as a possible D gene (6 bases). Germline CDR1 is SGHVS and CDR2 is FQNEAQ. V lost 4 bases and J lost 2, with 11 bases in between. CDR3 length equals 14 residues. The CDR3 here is CASSWRQVQETQYF. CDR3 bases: TGTGCCAGCAGCTGGAGACAGGTTCAAGAGACCCAGTACTTC. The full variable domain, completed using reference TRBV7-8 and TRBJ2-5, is GAGVSQSPRYKVAKRGQDVALRCDPISGHVSLFWYQQALGQGPEFLTYFQNEAQLDKSGLPSDRFFAERPEGSVSTLKIQRTQQEDSAVYLCASSWRQVQETQYFGPGTRLLVL.